The entry below gives a single T cell receptor (beta chain) sequence along with its context. TCRdb keeps only in-frame clones here, not all; method: immunoSEQ multiplex PCR. The sample yields roughly 200,000 clones, 85% to 90% seen once. J gave up 5 bases and V 7 bases, and 7 bases lay outside the gene matches. Germline CDR1 and CDR2: SQVTM and ANQGSEA. This CDR3 contains 13 residues. This sample is drawn from a study of blood T cell repertoires in COVID-19. Individuals aged about 18 to 89 years were recruited from 24 US areas. Clinical history as reported by participants underpinned cohort assignment.

The clonotype comes from a woman aged 40 to 55 with acute COVID-19. The sample comprised PBMCs or T cells enriched from blood (not recorded which). The rearrangement uses TRBV29-1 and TRBJ1-1, with 10 nucleotides matching TRBD1. For the CDR3, the DNA is TGCAGCGGGGACAGGGGAACTGGGACTGAAGCTTTCTTT. It is translated as CSGDRGTGTEAFF.